Below, one T cell receptor (beta chain) is given with its context. Clones were sequenced by immunoSEQ multiplex PCR, and TCRdb holds only the in-frame ones, with some missing. The repertoire has roughly 330,000 clones, 87% of them found once; the top ten carry approximately 5.4%. This sample was included in a study of blood T cell repertoires in COVID-19. Whole-study context: Acute and convalescent COVID-19 samples came from the United States, Italy and Spain.

Germline CDR1 is GTSNPN and CDR2 is SVGIG (reference sequence). The CDR3 is 17 residues long. The V end lost 2 bases, the J end lost 7 bases, and 23 bases lay between the germline ends. Across 24 US areas, participants ranged in age from roughly 18 to 95 years. The sequenced sample was PBMCs or T cells enriched from blood (not recorded which). The J gene is TRBJ1-4, the V gene TRBV30; tentatively, D is TRBD1 (5 bases). This TCR was recovered from a woman younger than 45 who had recovered from COVID-19. The CDR3 nucleotides are TGTGCCTGGAGTACTCCCCTGAGGGACTCGAGGGGTGAAAAACTGTTTTTT. Its translation is CAWSTPLRDSRGEKLFF.